Listed below are T cell receptor beta chains from one sample, sequenced in a study of T cell responses to AZD1222 COVID-19 vaccine. Measured with immunoSEQ multiplex PCR; TCRdb has only the in-frame clones, and not every one. Of around 94,000 clones in the sample, about 85% were seen once. Material: peripheral blood, obtained 28 days after the second AZD1222 dose. Every receptor here comes from an adult who received the AZD1222 COVID-19 vaccine. Each CDR3 is given with its conserved first and last residue. A D gene is named only where the DNA matches it firmly.

cdr3_length	j_call	v_call	d_call	cdr3_nt	cdr3_aa
15	TRBJ1-6	TRBV5-4	.	TGTGCCAGCAGCTTGGTGGGGGCTGGTAATTCACCCCTCCACTTT	CASSLVGAGNSPLHF
13	TRBJ1-2	TRBV9	.	TGTGCCAGCAGCGTACTATCAGGGCTTGGCTACACCTTC	CASSVLSGLGYTF
18	TRBJ1-1	TRBV9	.	TGTGCCAGCACCCGTAGGGGGAATTGGCGGGGTGGGGACACTGAAGCTTTCTTT	CASTRRGNWRGGDTEAFF
14	TRBJ2-2	TRBV2	.	TGTGCCAGCAGGAGACAGGTGGGCACCGGGGAGCTGTTTTTT	CASRRQVGTGELFF
14	TRBJ2-7	TRBV27	.	TGTGCCAGCAGGTCCGCTACAACAGGCTACGAGCAGTACTTC	CASRSATTGYEQYF
11	TRBJ2-7	TRBV28	.	TGTGCCAGCACTGACCCCTACGAGCAGTACTTC	CASTDPYEQYF
13	TRBJ1-1	TRBV2	.	TGTGCCAGCAGACAGAATATGAACACTGAAGCTTTCTTT	CASRQNMNTEAFF
16	TRBJ1-2	TRBV19	TRBD1	TGTGCCAGTAGTGCCGCCGGGACAGGGAGGAACTATGGCTACACCTTC	CASSAAGTGRNYGYTF
14	TRBJ1-1	TRBV9	.	TGTGCCAGCAGCACCCTCCATGGGGGGACTGAAGCTTTCTTT	CASSTLHGGTEAFF
18	TRBJ2-7	TRBV7-2	.	TGTGCCAGCAGCTTAGGACGACTAGGACCGATAACGCACTACGAGCAGTACTTC	CASSLGRLGPITHYEQYF
13	TRBJ1-1	TRBV10-1	.	TGCGCCAGCAGTGTACAGGGGAACACTGAAGCTTTCTTT	CASSVQGNTEAFF
13	TRBJ2-2	TRBV29-1	.	TGCAGCGCCCTATACAGGGTCCCCGGGGAGCTGTTTTTT	CSALYRVPGELFF
17	TRBJ2-2	TRBV19	.	TGTGCCAGTAGTCCATCCGTAGGGTCGACGGACACCGGGGAGCTGTTTTTT	CASSPSVGSTDTGELFF
15	TRBJ2-1	TRBV13	TRBD2	TGTGCCAGCAGCTTAGTCGGACTAGCCGACAATGAGCAGTTCTTC	CASSLVGLADNEQFF
12	TRBJ2-3	TRBV5-4	.	TGTGCCAGCAGCCCGGAGAAGCTCCCACAGTATTTT	CASSPEKLPQYF
17	TRBJ2-6	TRBV4-3	.	TGCGCCAGCAGCCAAGACCAACCTGGGGTTGGGGCCAACGTCCTGACTTTC	CASSQDQPGVGANVLTF